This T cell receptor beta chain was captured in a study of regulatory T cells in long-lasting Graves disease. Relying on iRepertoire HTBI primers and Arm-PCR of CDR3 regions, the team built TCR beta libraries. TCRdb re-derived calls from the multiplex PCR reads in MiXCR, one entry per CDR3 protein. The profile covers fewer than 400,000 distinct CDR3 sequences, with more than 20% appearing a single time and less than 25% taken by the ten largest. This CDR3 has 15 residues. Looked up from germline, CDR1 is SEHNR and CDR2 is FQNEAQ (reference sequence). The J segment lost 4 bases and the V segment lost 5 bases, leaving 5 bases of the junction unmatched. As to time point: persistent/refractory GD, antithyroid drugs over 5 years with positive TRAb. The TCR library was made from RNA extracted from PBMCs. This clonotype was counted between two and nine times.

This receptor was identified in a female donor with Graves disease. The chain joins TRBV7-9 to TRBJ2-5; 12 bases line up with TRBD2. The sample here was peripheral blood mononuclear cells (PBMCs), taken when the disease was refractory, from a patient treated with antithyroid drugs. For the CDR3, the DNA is TGTGCCAGCAGCCCCCTGGGACTAGCGGGAGAGACCCAGTACTTC. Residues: CASSPLGLAGETQYF.